Sequencing of this T cell receptor beta chain was carried out in a study of blood T cell repertoires in COVID-19. Study background: Sites in the United States, Italy and Spain provided acute and convalescent COVID-19 samples. T cells, B-cell-depleted T cells, or PBMCs supplied cDNA or gDNA.

The CDR3 covers 15 residues. Trimming stripped 2 bases from V and 3 bases from J, with 10 bases between. CDR1 is MNHEY and CDR2 is SMNVEV in the germline V gene (reference sequence). In the source study's methods: Nucleated cell counts were estimated from reference gene primer amplification. Sequenced by immunoSEQ multiplex PCR; TCRdb stores in-frame clones only, minus some. V and J calls and clone size are those listed in that table; D and trimming were worked out from the DNA. This table holds 270,000 or so clones, approximately 86% found once. Individuals aged 18 to 89 years were recruited from fewer than 30 US areas.

The material sequenced was PBMCs or T cells enriched from blood (not recorded which). V and J are TRBV27 and TRBJ1-4; D gene unclear. This TCR derives from a woman aged 18 to 35 who had recovered from COVID-19. The DNA of the CDR3 is TGTGCCAGCAGTTTAGGACTTGCAGCTAATGAAAAACTGTTTTTT. The encoded protein is CASSLGLAANEKLFF. The full variable domain, in which reference TRBV27 and TRBJ1-4 provide the parts outside the CDR3, is EAQVTQNPRYLITVTGKKLTVTCSQNMNHEYMSWYRQDPGLGLRQIYYSMNVEVTDKGDVPEGYKVSRKEKRNFPLILESPSPNQTSLYFCASSLGLAANEKLFFGSGTQLSVL.